The 25 T cell receptor beta chains below come from one sample, sequenced in a study of cytomegalovirus exposure and HLA in healthy donors. Sequenced by immunoSEQ multiplex PCR; TCRdb stores in-frame clones only, minus some. Of around 160,000 clones listed, under 95% are singletons. Sample: PBMCs. The source of these receptors is a woman between 18 and 29 years old in good health and CMV-seropositive.

CDR3 protein: CASRPATGFGSYGYTF. The CDR3, as DNA: TGTGCCAGCAGACCAGCGACAGGGTTCGGTTCCTATGGCTACACCTTC. J is TRBJ1-2 and V is TRBV2; TRBD1 matches 7 bases. The CDR3 loop spans 16 amino acids. Germline loops: CDR1 SNHLY, CDR2 FYNNEI. J gave up 4 bases and V 6 bases, and 14 bases lay outside the gene matches.

The rearrangement joins TRBV9 to TRBJ2-1; possible D gene TRBD2, 6 bases. This CDR3 is built from 16 residues. The V and J ends lost 3 bases and 0 bases respectively, with 13 bases between them. CDR1 is SGDLS and CDR2 is YYNGEE in the germline V gene. CDR3 nucleotides: TGTGCCAGCAGCGCTCCCGGCGGGGCCTCCTACAATGAGCAGTTCTTC. Amino acids: CASSAPGGASYNEQFF.

The V and J genes are TRBV4-1 and TRBJ2-2; 7 nucleotides align to TRBD1. The CDR3 has 15 residues. Losses at the gene ends were 1 base for V and 5 bases for J; bases not matched to a gene: 4. Germline lookup yields CDR1 MGHRA and CDR2 YSYEKL. The CDR3 region has the DNA TGCGCCAGCAGCCAAGGGACAGGCGGGACCGGGGAGCTGTTTTTT. Protein product: CASSQGTGGTGELFF.

The V gene is TRBV29-1, the J gene TRBJ2-5, with TRBD1 as a possible D gene (6 bases). In germline, CDR1 is SQVTM, CDR2 ANQGSEA. This CDR3 is built from 14 residues. With 0 bases removed from V and 2 bases from J, the gap between germline ends came to 10 bases. CDR3 residues: CSVEEVGQQETQYF. CDR3 in DNA: TGCAGCGTTGAAGAGGTTGGACAGCAAGAGACCCAGTACTTC.

This chain uses TRBV4-3 with TRBJ2-7; 7 positions match TRBD1. CDR3 length: 14 amino acids. In germline, CDR1 is LGHNA, CDR2 YSLEER. V lost 3 bases to trimming and J lost 1 base; unmatched junction nucleotides: 3. The DNA for the CDR3 is TGCGCCAGCAGCCAGGTGGGACAGTCCTACGAGCAGTACTTC. Protein: CASSQVGQSYEQYF.

V usage is TRBV4-1 and J usage is TRBJ2-3; TRBD2 matches 9 bases. With V trimmed by 5 bases and J by 3 bases, 9 bases remained unmatched. CDR1 MGHRA and CDR2 YSYEKL come from the germline V gene. The CDR3 has 16 amino acids. CDR3 region: CASSEVAGVGTDTQYF. The CDR3 bases are TGCGCCAGCAGCGAAGTAGCGGGGGTAGGGACAGATACGCAGTATTTT.

The V and J genes are TRBV19 and TRBJ2-1; D call uncertain. The V end was cut by 2 bases, the J end by 9 bases, with 8 bases between. In germline, CDR1 is LNHDA, CDR2 SQIVND (reference sequence). The CDR3 covers 12 residues. CDR3 in amino acids: CASSIQVTEQFF. In DNA, the CDR3 is TGTGCCAGTAGTATACAGGTAACTGAGCAGTTCTTC.

This clone was detected once. The chain carries TRBV5-1 and TRBJ2-7; 7 bases agree with TRBD1. The CDR3 loop spans 14 amino acids. Per the germline V gene, CDR1 is SGHRS and CDR2 is YFSETQ. V lost 2 bases, J lost 3 bases, and 5 bases stayed unmatched. The CDR3 DNA reads TGCGCCAGCAGCTTACCGGGACAGAGCTACGAGCAGTACTTC. Translation: CASSLPGQSYEQYF.

The chain joins TRBV28 to TRBJ1-2, with a weak D call TRBD1 (5 bases). This CDR3 region has 14 residues. V gave up 2 bases and J gave up 2 bases, with 9 bases separating them. Germline V gene sequence: CDR1 MDHEN, CDR2 SYDVKM. CDR3 residues: CASSLGRGNYGYTF. In DNA form, the CDR3 reads TGTGCCAGCAGTTTAGGAAGGGGAAACTATGGCTACACCTTC.

This clone was observed a single time. This rearrangement joins TRBV6-6 to TRBJ2-5, with 9 bases matching TRBD1. The CDR3 consists of 14 residues. Germline lookup yields CDR1 MNHNY and CDR2 SVGAGI (reference sequence). The V gene end was trimmed by 4 bases and the J gene end by 5 bases; junction bases not matched to a gene: 5. The CDR3 loop is CASSFHRGPETQYF. DNA of the CDR3: TGTGCCAGCAGTTTCCACAGGGGGCCGGAGACCCAGTACTTC.

The chain has TRBV9 and TRBJ1-2; a possible D gene is TRBD1 (6 bases). Trimming removed 3 bases at V and 4 bases at J, with 28 bases between. Germline CDR1 is SGDLS and CDR2 is YYNGEE. The CDR3 loop spans 19 amino acids. CDR3 loop: CASSGNPRGAPSYGYGYTF. CDR3 coding DNA: TGTGCCAGCAGCGGAAACCCCCGGGGGGCGCCCAGCTATGGCTATGGCTACACCTTC.

The rearrangement joins TRBV25-1 to TRBJ1-1; tentative D call: TRBD1 (6 bases). With 0 bases removed from V and 7 bases from J, the gap between germline ends came to 18 bases. There are 16 residues in the CDR3. Germline V lookup: CDR1 MGHDK, CDR2 SYGVNS. This CDR3 is CASSEYSTGVIDEAFF. The CDR3 DNA follows: TGTGCCAGCAGTGAATATTCGACAGGAGTGATAGATGAAGCTTTCTTT.

This chain joins TRBV19 and TRBJ1-3; D unclear. Trimming took off 3 bases at V and 4 bases at J, with 4 bases between the two ends. This CDR3 spans 12 amino acids. The germline V gene encodes CDR1 LNHDA and CDR2 SQIVND (reference sequence). The CDR3 protein is CASSIVGNTIYF. The CDR3 region has the DNA TGTGCCAGTAGTATCGTCGGAAACACCATATATTTT.

This clone has just a few counts. This sequence joins TRBV27 and TRBJ1-2, with a tentative D call TRBD1 (6 bases). Germline values: CDR1 MNHEY, CDR2 SMNVEV (reference sequence). There are 14 residues in the CDR3. V dropped 0 bases and J dropped 4 bases, with 9 bases sitting between them. DNA of the CDR3: TGTGCCAGCAGTTTATCTGGGACATCCTATGGCTACACCTTC. Amino acid sequence: CASSLSGTSYGYTF.

The chain recombines TRBV6-6 with TRBJ2-7; 8 bases match TRBD2. V shed 0 bases and J 0 bases; nucleotides not matched to a gene: 1. Germline V CDR1 and CDR2: MNHNY, SVGAGI (reference sequence). The CDR3 loop spans 15 amino acids. CDR3 bases: TGTGCCAGCAGTTACTCGAGCGGGAGCTCCTACGAGCAGTACTTC. Encoded protein: CASSYSSGSSYEQYF.

The V and J genes are TRBV5-6 and TRBJ1-1; D is perhaps TRBD1 (6 bases). V was cut by 2 bases and J by 5 bases, with 19 bases left in between. Germline CDR1 SGHDT, CDR2 YYEEEE. CDR3 size: 16 residues. Here the CDR3 reads CASSFRRGQGVTEAFF. CDR3 nucleotide sequence: TGTGCCAGCAGCTTTCGAAGGGGACAAGGGGTAACTGAAGCTTTCTTT.

The CDR3 bases are TGTGCCAGCAGCCAATCGACAGGCTTCAATCAGCCCCAGCATTTT. Its protein is CASSQSTGFNQPQHF. The V and J genes are TRBV16 and TRBJ1-5, with D perhaps matching TRBD1 (6 bases). The CDR3 is made up of 15 amino acids. Germline CDR1 KGHSY, CDR2 FQNENV. V lost 0 bases and J 3 bases, leaving 9 bases between the germline ends. Full variable domain (remainder filled in from reference TRBV16 and TRBJ1-5): GEEVAQTPKHLVRGEGQKAKLYCAPIKGHSYVFWYQQVLKNEFKFLISFQNENVFDETGMPKERFSAKCLPNSPCSLEIQATKLEDSAVYFCASSQSTGFNQPQHFGDGTRLSIL.

The genes are TRBV10-2 and TRBJ2-7; 12 bases map to TRBD2. After removal of 4 bases from V and 0 bases from J, the junction contained 7 bases not matched to a gene. The CDR3 is 17 residues long. CDR1 and CDR2 (germline): WSHSY, SAAADI. Written as DNA, the CDR3 is TGCGCCAGCAGTGGAGGGCTAGCGGGGGGGTTCTCCTACGAGCAGTACTTC. This encodes CASSGGLAGGFSYEQYF.

The J gene is TRBJ2-2, the V gene TRBV7-6, with 9 bases matching TRBD2. V dropped 4 bases and J dropped 0; count of bases not matched to a gene: 9. Looked up from germline, CDR1 is SGHVS and CDR2 is FNYEAQ. The CDR3 is 18 residues long. DNA of the CDR3: TGTGCCAGCAGCTGGACTTATAGCGGGGGCGCGAACACCGGGGAGCTGTTTTTT. Translated, it gives CASSWTYSGGANTGELFF.

CDR3 DNA: TGTGCCAGCAGCTCCCCCCGCAGTGAAGCTTTCTTT. This encodes CASSSPRSEAFF. The chain combines TRBV11-2 with TRBJ1-1, with D uncertain. The germline gives CDR1 SGHAT, CDR2 FQNNGV. Deletions cut 4 bases from V and 7 bases from J, with 10 bases between. There are 12 residues in the CDR3.

The chain links TRBV27 to TRBJ2-3, with 9 bases lining up with TRBD1. This CDR3 is built from 14 residues. With 7 bases clipped from V and 2 bases from J, the junction kept 4 bases outside the gene matches. Germline V gene sequence: CDR1 MNHEY, CDR2 SMNVEV (reference sequence). The CDR3 coding sequence is TGTGCCAGCACCAGGACAGGGGCCACAGATACGCAGTATTTT. Protein sequence: CASTRTGATDTQYF.

This chain uses TRBV2 with TRBJ1-2; D is undetermined. With 8 bases removed from V and 5 bases from J, the gap between germline ends came to 18 bases. The CDR3 consists of 14 residues. In germline, CDR1 is SNHLY, CDR2 FYNNEI. CDR3 in amino acids: CASDLMSGSYGYTF. In nucleotides, the CDR3 is TGTGCCAGCGACCTAATGTCCGGGAGTTATGGCTACACCTTC.

J is TRBJ2-7 and V is TRBV5-1; no firm D call. The CDR3 loop spans 14 amino acids. The V gene lost 2 bases and the J gene lost 2 bases, with 11 bases spanning the gap. Germline CDR1 SGHRS, CDR2 YFSETQ. The CDR3 region has the DNA TGCGCCAGCAGCTTACCCGGGTCCACCTACGAGCAGTACTTC. Its protein product is CASSLPGSTYEQYF.

V usage is TRBV27 and J usage is TRBJ2-7; D may be TRBD2 (6 bases). The CDR3 extends over 13 amino acids. The V gene lost 3 bases and the J gene lost 1 base, with 7 bases spanning the gap. Germline values: CDR1 MNHEY, CDR2 SMNVEV (reference sequence). The CDR3 nucleotides read TGTGCCAGCAGTTTGGCGGGATCCTACGAGCAGTACTTC. It yields the protein CASSLAGSYEQYF.

This rearrangement joins TRBV5-4 to TRBJ2-2, with D tentatively TRBD1 (6 bases). The ends were cut back, 0 bases at V and 1 base at J, with 7 bases in the middle. The CDR3 contains 15 residues. Germline CDR1 reads SGHNT; CDR2 reads YYREEE (reference sequence). CDR3 sequence (DNA): TGTGCCAGCAGCTTGGGGACAGAGAACACCGGGGAGCTGTTTTTT. Amino acid sequence: CASSLGTENTGELFF.